This TCR beta chain derives from a study of blood T cell repertoires in COVID-19. Background on the study: The United States, Italy and Spain supplied acute and convalescent COVID-19 samples.

TCRdb's copy holds only in-frame clones and misses some; the assay was immunoSEQ multiplex PCR. Here the sample spans under 200,000 clones, less than 85% being singletons. This clone has only a few counts. Cohorts were based on clinical histories the participants reported. The CDR3 is 15 amino acids. V lost 5 bases and J lost 0, with 11 bases in between. CDR1 is MNHEY and CDR2 is SMNVEV in the germline V gene (reference sequence). This chain joins TRBV27 and TRBJ1-5; the D gene is possibly TRBD1 (6 bases). Sequenced: PBMCs or T cells enriched from blood (not recorded which). This clonotype was obtained from a man aged 50 or older who had recovered from COVID-19. CDR3 sequence reads: CASSNRDNSNQPQHF. CDR3 DNA: TGTGCCAGCAGTAACCGGGACAATAGCAATCAGCCCCAGCATTTT.